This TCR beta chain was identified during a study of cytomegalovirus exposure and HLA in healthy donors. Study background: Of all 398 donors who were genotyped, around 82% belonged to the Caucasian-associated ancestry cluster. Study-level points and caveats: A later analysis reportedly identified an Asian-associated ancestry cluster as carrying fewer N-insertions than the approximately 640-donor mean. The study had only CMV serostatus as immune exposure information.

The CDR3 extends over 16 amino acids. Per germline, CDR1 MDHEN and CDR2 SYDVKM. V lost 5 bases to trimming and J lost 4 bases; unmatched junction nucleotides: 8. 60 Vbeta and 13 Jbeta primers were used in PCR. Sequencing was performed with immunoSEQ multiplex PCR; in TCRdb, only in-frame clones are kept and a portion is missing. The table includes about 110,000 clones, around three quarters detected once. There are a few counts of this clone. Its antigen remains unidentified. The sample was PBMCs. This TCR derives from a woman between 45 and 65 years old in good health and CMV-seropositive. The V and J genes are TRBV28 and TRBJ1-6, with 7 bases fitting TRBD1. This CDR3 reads CASSQAEGQYNSPLHF. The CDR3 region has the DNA TGTGCCAGCAGTCAGGCCGAGGGACAGTATAATTCACCCCTCCACTTT.